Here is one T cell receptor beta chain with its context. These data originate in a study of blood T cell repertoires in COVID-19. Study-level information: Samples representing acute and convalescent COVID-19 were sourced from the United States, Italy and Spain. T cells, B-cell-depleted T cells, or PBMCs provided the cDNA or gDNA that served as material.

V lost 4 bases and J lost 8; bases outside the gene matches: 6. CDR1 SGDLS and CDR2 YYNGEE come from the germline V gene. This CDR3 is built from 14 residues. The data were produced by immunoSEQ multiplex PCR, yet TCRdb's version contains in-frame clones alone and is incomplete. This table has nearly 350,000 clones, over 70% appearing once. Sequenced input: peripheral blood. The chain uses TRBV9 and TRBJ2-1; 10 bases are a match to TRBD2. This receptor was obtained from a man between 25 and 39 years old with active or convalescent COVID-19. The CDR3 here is CASSQRLAGDEQFF. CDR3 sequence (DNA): TGTGCCAGCAGCCAGCGGCTAGCGGGGGATGAGCAGTTCTTC.